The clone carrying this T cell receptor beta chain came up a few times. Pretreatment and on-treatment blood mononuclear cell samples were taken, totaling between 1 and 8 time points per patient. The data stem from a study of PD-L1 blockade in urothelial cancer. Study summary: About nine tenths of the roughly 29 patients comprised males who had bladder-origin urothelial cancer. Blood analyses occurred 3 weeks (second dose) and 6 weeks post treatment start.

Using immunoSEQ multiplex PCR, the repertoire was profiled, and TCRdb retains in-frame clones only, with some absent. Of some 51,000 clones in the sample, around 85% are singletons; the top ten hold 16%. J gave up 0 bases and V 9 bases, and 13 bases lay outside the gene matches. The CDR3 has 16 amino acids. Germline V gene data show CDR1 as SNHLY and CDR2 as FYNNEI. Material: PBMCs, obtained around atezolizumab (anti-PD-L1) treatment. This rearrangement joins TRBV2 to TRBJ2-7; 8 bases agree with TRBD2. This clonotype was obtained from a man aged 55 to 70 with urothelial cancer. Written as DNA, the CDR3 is TGTGCCAGTGCCCGAAAGCGGGAGATTATCTCCTACGAGCAGTACTTC. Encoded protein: CASARKREIISYEQYF.